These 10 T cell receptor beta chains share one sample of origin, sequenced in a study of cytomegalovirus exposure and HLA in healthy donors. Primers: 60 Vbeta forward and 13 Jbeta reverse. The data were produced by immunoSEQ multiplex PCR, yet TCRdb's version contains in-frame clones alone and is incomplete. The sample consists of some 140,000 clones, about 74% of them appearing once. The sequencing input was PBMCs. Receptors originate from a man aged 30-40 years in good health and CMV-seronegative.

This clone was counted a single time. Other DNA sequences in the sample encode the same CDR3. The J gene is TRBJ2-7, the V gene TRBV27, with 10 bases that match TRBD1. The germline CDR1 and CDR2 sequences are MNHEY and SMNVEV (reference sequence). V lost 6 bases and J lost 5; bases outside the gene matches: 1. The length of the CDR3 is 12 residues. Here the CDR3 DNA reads TGTGCCAGCAGGACAGGGGGCAACGAGCAGTACTTC. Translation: CASRTGGNEQYF.

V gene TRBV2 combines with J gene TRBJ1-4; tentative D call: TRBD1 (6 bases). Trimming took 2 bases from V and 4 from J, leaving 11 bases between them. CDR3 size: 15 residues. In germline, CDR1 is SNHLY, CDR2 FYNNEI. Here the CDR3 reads CASSETGRDNEKLFF. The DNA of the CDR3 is TGTGCCAGCAGTGAAACAGGGAGGGATAATGAAAAACTGTTTTTT. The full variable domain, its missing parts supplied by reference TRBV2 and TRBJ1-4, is EPEVTQTPSHQVTQMGQEVILRCVPISNHLYFYWYRQILGQKVEFLVSFYNNEISEKSEIFDDQFSVERPDGSNFTLKIRSTKLEDSAMYFCASSETGRDNEKLFFGSGTQLSVL.

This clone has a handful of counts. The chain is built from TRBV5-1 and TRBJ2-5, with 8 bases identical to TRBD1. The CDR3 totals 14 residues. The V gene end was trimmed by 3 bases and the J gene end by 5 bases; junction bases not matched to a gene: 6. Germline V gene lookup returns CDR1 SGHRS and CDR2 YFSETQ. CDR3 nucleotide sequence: TGCGCCAGCAGCTGGATCAGGGGGCAGGAGACCCAGTACTTC. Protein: CASSWIRGQETQYF.

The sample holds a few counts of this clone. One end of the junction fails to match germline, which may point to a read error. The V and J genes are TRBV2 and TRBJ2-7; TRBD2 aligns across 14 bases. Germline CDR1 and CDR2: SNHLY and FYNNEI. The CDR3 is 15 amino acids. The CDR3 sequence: CASSDETSGRANLNF. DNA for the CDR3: TGTGCCAGCAGTGACGAGACTAGCGGGAGGGCCAATTTGAACTTC. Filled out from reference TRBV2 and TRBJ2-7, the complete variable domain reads EPEVTQTPSHQVTQMGQEVILRCVPISNHLYFYWYRQILGQKVEFLVSFYNNEISEKSEIFDDQFSVERPDGSNFTLKIRSTKLEDSAMYFCASSDETSGRANLNFGPGTRLTVT.

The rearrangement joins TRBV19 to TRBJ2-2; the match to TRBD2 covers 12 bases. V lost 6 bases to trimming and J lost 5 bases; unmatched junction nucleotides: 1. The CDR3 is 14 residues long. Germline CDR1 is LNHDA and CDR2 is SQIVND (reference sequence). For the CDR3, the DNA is TGTGCCAGTAGCGGGACTAGCGGGACCGGGGAGCTGTTTTTT. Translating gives CASSGTSGTGELFF. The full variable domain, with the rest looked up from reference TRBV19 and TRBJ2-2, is DGGITQSPKYLFRKEGQNVTLSCEQNLNHDAMYWYRQDPGQGLRLIYYSQIVNDFQKGDIAEGYSVSREKKESFPLTVTSAQKNPTAFYLCASSGTSGTGELFFGEGSRLTVL.

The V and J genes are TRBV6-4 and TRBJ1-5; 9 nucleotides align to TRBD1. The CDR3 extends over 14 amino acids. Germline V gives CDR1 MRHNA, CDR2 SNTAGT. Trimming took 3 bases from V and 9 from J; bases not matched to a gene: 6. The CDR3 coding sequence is TGTGCCAGCAGTGAACGGACAGGGGAGCTGCCCCAGCATTTT. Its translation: CASSERTGELPQHF.

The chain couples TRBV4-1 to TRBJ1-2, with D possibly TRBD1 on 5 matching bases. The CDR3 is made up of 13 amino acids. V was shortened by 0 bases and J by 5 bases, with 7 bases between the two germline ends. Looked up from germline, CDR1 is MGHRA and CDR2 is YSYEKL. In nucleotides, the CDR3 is TGCGCCAGCAGCCAAGATGGGGCTTATGGCTACACCTTC. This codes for CASSQDGAYGYTF.

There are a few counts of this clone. The CDR3 sequence is CASSERTGIDTQYF. CDR3 nucleotide sequence: TGCGCCAGCAGCGAACGGACGGGGATAGATACGCAGTATTTT. This chain connects TRBV5-1 to TRBJ2-3, with D possibly matching TRBD2 (5 bases). The CDR3 is 14 residues long. CDR1 SGHRS and CDR2 YFSETQ come from the germline V gene. V was pared by 4 bases and J by 5 bases, with 14 bases between.

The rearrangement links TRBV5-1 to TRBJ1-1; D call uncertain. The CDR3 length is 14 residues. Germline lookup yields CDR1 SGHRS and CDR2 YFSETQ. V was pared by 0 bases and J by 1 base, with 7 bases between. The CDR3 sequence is CASSLASGNTEAFF. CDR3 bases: TGCGCCAGCAGCTTGGCCAGCGGGAACACTGAAGCTTTCTTT.

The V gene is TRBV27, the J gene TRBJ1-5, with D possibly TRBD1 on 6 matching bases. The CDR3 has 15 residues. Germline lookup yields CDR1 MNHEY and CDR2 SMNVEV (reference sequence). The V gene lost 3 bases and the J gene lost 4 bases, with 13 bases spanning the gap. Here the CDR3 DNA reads TGTGCCAGCAGTTTCGCCGACAGGTGGAATCAGCCCCAGCATTTT. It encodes CASSFADRWNQPQHF.